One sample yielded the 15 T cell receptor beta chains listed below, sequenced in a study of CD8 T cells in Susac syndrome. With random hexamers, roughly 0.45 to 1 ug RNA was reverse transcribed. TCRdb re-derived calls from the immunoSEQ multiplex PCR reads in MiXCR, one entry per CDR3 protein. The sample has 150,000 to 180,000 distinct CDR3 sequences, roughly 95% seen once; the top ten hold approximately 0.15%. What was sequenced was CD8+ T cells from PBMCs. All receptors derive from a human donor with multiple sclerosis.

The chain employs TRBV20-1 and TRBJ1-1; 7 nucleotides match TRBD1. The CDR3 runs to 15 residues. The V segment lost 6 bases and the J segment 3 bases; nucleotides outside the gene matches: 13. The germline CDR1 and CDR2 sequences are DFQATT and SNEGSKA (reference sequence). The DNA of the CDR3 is TGCAGTGCCACACCTCCGCGGACAGGAGACACTGAAGCTTTCTTT. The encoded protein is CSATPPRTGDTEAFF.

The CDR3 spells CASSGLFYEQYF. CDR3 nucleotides: TGTGCCAGCAGTGGCCTATTCTACGAGCAGTACTTC. The chain recombines TRBV2 with TRBJ2-7; D remains ambiguous. The V and J ends lost 4 bases and 3 bases respectively, with 7 bases between them. Germline values: CDR1 SNHLY, CDR2 FYNNEI. The CDR3 totals 12 residues.

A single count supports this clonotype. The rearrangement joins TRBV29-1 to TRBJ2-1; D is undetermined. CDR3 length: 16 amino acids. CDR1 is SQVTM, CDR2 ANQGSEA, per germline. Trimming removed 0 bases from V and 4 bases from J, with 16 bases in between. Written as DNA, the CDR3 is TGCAGCGTTGAAGAAGTCCTCTCGAGATCATACAATGAGCAGTTCTTC. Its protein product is CSVEEVLSRSYNEQFF.

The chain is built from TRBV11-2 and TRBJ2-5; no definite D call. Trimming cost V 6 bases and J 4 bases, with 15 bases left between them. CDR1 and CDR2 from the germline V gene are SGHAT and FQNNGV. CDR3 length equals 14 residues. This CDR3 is CASSSEVWVETQYF. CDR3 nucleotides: TGTGCCAGCAGTTCCGAGGTATGGGTAGAGACCCAGTACTTC.

CDR3 DNA sequence: TGTGCCAGCGGGGTGGGAGATACGCAGTATTTT. It encodes CASGVGDTQYF. The chain uses TRBV7-7 and TRBJ2-3; no reliable D call. The CDR3 sequence is 11 residues long. Germline assignment: CDR1 SSHAT and CDR2 FNYEAQ (reference sequence). The V end lost 8 bases, the J end lost 5 bases, and 8 bases lay between the germline ends.

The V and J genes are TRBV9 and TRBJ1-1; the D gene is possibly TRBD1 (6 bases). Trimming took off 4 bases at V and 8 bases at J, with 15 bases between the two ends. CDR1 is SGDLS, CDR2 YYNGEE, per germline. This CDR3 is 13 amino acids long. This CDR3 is CASSPTGPGEAFF. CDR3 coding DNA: TGTGCCAGCAGCCCTACAGGGCCGGGCGAAGCTTTCTTT.

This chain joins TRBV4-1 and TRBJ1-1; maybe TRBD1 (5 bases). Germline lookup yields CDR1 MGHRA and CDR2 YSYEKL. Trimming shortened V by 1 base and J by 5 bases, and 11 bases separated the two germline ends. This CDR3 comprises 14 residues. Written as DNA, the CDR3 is TGCGCCAGCAGCCAAGCGGCGGGGGATACTGAAGCTTTCTTT. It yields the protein CASSQAAGDTEAFF.

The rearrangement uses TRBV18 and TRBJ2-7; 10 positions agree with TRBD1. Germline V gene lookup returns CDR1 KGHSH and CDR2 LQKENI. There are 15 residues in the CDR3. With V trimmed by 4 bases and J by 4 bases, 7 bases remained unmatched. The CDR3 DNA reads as TGTGCCAGCTCACAAGCCGGGACAGGGGATTACGAGCAGTACTTC. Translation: CASSQAGTGDYEQYF.

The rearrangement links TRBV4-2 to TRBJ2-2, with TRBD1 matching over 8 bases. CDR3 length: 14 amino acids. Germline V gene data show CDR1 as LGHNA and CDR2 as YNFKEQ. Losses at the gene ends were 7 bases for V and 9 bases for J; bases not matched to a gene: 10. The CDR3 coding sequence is TGTGCCAGCACCCTCGGGACAGGTCCTCGGGAGCTGTTTTTT. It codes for CASTLGTGPRELFF.

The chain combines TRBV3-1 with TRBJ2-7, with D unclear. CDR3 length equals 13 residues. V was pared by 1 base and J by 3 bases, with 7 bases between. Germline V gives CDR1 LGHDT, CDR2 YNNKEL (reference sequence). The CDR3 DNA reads TGTGCCAGCAGCCAAGGAATGAGCTACGAGCAGTACGTC. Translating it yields CASSQGMSYEQYV.

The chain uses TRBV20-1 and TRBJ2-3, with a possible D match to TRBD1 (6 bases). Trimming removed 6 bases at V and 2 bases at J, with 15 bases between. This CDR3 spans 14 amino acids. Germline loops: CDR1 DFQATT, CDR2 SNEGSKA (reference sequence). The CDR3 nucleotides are TGCAGTGCCAGCCCTCGGGACAACACAGATACGCAGTATTTT. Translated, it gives CSASPRDNTDTQYF.

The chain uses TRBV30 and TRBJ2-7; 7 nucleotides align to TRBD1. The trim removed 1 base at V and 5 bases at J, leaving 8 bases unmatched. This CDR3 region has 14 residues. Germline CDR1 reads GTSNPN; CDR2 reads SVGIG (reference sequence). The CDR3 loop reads CAWSATGFWDEQYF. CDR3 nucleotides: TGTGCCTGGAGTGCGACAGGGTTTTGGGACGAGCAGTACTTC.

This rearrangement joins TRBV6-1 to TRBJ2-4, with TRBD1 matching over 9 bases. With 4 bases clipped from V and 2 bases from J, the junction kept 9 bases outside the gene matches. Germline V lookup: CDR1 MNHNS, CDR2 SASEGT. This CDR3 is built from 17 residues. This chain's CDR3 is CASSVGDRGRTKNIQYF. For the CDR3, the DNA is TGTGCCAGCAGTGTAGGAGACAGGGGGAGAACCAAAAACATTCAGTACTTC.

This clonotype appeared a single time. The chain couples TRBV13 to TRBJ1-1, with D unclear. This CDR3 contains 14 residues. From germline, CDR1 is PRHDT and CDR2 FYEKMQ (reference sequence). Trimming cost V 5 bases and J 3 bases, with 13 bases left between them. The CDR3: CASSPPGGYTEAFF. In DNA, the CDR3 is TGTGCCAGCAGCCCCCCGGGAGGGTACACTGAAGCTTTCTTT.

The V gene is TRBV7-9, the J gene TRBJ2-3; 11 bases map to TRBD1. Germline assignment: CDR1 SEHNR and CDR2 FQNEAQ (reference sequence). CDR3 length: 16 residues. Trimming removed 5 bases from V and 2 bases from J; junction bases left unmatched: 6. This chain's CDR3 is CASSQGQGASTDTQYF. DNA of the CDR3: TGTGCCAGCAGCCAAGGACAGGGGGCTTCCACAGATACGCAGTATTTT.